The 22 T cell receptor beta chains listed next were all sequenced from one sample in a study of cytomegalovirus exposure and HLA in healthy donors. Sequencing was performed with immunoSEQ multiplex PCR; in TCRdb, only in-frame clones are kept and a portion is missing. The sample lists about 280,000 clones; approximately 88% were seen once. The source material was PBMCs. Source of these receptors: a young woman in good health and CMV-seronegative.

CDR3 bases: TGTGCTAGTGGTTCTGGGGGAGGCGGCTACACCTTC. This sequence encodes CASGSGGGGYTF. This chain links TRBV12-5 with TRBJ1-2, with D maybe TRBD1 (5 bases). CDR3 length equals 12 residues. Germline V gene lookup returns CDR1 LGHNT and CDR2 FRNRAP. V was pared by 4 bases and J by 8 bases, with 11 bases between.

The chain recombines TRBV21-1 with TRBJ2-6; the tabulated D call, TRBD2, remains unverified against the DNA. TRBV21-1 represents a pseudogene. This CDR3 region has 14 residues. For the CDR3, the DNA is TGTGCCAGCAGCACGGGCTCTGGGGCCAACGTCCTGACTTTC. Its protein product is CASSTGSGANVLTF.

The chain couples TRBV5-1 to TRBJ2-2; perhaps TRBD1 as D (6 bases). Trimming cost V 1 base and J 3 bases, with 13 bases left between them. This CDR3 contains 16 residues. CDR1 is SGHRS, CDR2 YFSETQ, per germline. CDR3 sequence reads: CASSLLPGADTGELFF. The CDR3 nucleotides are TGCGCCAGCAGCTTGTTGCCAGGGGCGGACACCGGGGAGCTGTTTTTT.

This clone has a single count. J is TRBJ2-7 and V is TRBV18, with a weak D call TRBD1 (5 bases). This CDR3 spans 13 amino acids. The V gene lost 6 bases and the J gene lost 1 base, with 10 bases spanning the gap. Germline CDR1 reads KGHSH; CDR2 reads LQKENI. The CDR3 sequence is CASSMTESYEQYF. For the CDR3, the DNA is TGTGCCAGCTCCATGACAGAATCCTACGAGCAGTACTTC.

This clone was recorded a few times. The CDR3 is CASSIGGAEAFF. The CDR3 DNA is TGTGCCAGTAGTATCGGAGGGGCTGAAGCTTTCTTT. The chain couples TRBV19 to TRBJ1-1; weak D call: TRBD1 (5 bases). In germline, CDR1 is LNHDA, CDR2 SQIVND (reference sequence). The CDR3 extends over 12 amino acids. V was shortened by 3 bases and J by 6 bases, with 8 bases between the two germline ends. Supplemented by reference TRBV19 and TRBJ1-1, the full variable domain reads DGGITQSPKYLFRKEGQNVTLSCEQNLNHDAMYWYRQDPGQGLRLIYYSQIVNDFQKGDIAEGYSVSREKKESFPLTVTSAQKNPTAFYLCASSIGGAEAFFGQGTRLTVV.

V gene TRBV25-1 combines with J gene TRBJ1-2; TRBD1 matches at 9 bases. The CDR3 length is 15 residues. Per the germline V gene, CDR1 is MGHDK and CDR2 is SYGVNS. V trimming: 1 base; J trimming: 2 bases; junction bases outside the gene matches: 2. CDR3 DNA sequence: TGTGCCAGCAGTGAATCCGGGACAGGGAACTATGGCTACACCTTC. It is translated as CASSESGTGNYGYTF.

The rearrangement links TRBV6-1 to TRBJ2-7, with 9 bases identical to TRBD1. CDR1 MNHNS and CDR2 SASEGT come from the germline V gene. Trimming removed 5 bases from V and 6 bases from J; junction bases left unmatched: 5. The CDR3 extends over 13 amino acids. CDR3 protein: CASSRDRAREQYF. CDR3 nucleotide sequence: TGTGCCAGCAGTCGGGACAGGGCCCGCGAGCAGTACTTC.

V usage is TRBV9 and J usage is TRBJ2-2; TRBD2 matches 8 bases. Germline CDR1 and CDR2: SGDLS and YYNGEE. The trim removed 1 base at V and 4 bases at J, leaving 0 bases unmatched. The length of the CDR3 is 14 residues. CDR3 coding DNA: TGTGCCAGCAGCGTAAGCGGGAGCACCGGGGAGCTGTTTTTT. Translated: CASSVSGSTGELFF.

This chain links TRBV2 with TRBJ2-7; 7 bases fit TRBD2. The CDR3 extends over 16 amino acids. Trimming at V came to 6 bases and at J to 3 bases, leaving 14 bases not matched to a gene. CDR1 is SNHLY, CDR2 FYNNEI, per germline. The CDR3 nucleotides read TGTGCCAGCAGCCGCCGCCGGGACTACTCGGTCTACGAGCAGTACTTC. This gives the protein CASSRRRDYSVYEQYF.

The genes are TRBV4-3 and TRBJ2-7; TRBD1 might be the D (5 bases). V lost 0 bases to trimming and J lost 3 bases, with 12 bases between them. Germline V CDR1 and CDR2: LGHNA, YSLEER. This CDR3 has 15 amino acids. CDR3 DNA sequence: TGCGCCAGCAGCCAAGATTCGACAGCGAGCTACGAGCAGTACTTC. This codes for CASSQDSTASYEQYF.

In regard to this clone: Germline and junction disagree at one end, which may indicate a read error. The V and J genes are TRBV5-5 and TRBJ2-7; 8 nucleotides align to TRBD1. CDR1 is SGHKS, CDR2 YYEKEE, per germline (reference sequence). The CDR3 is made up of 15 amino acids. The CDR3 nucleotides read TGTGCCAGCAGCACGGGACCAGGGGGCTCCGACGAGCAGTACTTC. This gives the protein CASSTGPGGSDEQYF.

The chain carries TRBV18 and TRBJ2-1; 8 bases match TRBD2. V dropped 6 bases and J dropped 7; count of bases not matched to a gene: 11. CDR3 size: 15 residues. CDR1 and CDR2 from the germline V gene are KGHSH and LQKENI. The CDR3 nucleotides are TGTGCCAGCTCCCCTCGAGCGGGAGCGGCTAATGAGCAGTTCTTC. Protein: CASSPRAGAANEQFF.

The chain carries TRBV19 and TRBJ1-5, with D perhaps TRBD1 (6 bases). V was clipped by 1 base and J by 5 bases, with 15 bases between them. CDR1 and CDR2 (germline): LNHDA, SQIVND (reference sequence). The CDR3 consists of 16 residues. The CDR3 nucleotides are TGTGCCAGTAGTATAGCGGGGACACTCTATGATCAGCCCCAGCATTTT. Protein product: CASSIAGTLYDQPQHF.

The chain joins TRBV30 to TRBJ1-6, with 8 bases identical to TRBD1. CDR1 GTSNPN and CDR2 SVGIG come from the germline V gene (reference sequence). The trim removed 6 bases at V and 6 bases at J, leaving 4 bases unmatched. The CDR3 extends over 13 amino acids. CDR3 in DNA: TGTGCCTGTACAGGGGGAGGTAATTCACCCCTCCACTTT. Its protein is CACTGGGNSPLHF.

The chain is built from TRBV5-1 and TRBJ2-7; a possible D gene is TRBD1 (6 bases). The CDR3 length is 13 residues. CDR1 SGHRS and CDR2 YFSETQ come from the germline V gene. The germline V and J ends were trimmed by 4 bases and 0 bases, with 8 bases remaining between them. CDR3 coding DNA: TGCGCCAGCAGCCGGGACAACTCCTACGAGCAGTACTTC. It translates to CASSRDNSYEQYF.

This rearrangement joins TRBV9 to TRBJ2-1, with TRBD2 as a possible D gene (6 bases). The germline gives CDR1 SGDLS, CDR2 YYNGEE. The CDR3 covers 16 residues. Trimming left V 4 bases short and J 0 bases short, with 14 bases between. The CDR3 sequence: CASSPRFGSSYNEQFF. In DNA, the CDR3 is TGTGCCAGCAGCCCCCGTTTCGGGAGCTCCTACAATGAGCAGTTCTTC.

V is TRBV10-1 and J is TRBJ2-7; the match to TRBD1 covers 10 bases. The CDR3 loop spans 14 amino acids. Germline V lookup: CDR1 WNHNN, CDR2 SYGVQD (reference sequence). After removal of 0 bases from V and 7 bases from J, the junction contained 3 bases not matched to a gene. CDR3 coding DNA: TGCGCCAGCAGTGAGTCACCGGGACAGGGGGAGCAGTACTTC. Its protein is CASSESPGQGEQYF.

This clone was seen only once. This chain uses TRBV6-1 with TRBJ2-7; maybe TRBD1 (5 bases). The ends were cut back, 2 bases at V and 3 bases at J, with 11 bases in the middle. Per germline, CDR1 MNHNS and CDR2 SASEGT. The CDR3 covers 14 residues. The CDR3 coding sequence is TGTGCCAGCAGTGAATCCTGGACACGCTACGAGCAGTACTTC. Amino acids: CASSESWTRYEQYF.

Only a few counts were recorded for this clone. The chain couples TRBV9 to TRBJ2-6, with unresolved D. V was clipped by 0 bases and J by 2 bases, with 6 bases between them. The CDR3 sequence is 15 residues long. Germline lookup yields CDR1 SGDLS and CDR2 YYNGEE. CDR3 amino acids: CASSVVHTGANVLTF. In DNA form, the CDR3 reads TGTGCCAGCAGCGTAGTGCACACTGGGGCCAACGTCCTGACTTTC. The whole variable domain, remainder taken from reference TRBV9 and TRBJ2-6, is DSGVTQTPKHLITATGQRVTLRCSPRSGDLSVYWYQQSLDQGLQFLIQYYNGEERAKGNILERFSAQQFPDLHSELNLSSLELGDSALYFCASSVVHTGANVLTFGAGSRLTVL.

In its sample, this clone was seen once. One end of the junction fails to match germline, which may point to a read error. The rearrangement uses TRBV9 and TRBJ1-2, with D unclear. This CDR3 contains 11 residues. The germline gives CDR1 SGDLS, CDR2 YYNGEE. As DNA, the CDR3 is TGTGCCAGCAGCGTAGCTTCTGAGATTTACTTC. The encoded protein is CASSVASEIYF.

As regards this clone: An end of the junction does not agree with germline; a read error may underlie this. CDR3 sequence reads: CAISPFGVNGYTF. CDR3 nucleotide sequence: TGTGCTATCAGTCCATTCGGGGTAAATGGCTACACCTTC. The chain uses TRBV10-3 and TRBJ1-2, with D unclear. This CDR3 is 13 amino acids long. Germline CDR1 reads ENHRY; CDR2 reads SYGVKD.

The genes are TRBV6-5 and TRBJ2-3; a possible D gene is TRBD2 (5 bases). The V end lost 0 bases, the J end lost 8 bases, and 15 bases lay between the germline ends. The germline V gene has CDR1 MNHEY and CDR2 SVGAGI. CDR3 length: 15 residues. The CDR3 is CASSYSKAPGGTQYF. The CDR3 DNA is TGTGCCAGCAGTTACTCGAAGGCCCCCGGAGGTACGCAGTATTTT.